The 2 T cell receptor beta chains presented below share a single source sample, sequenced in a study of T cells after somatic rescue of genetic block. Some clones are missing from TCRdb's copy, which holds only in-frame ones; the method was immunoSEQ multiplex PCR. The data contain tens of thousands of clones, more than 80% of them singletons. The sample comprised peripheral blood mononuclear cells (PBMCs). The receptors here all came from a woman younger than 30.

The V call is TRBV5-6, the J call TRBJ1-2; 11 bases match TRBD1. The V gene end was trimmed by 3 bases and the J gene end by 6 bases; junction bases not matched to a gene: 7. This CDR3 is built from 15 residues. Germline V gene data show CDR1 as SGHDT and CDR2 as YYEEEE. DNA for the CDR3: TGTGCCAGCAGCTCGGGACAGGGGGTGCTTGATGGCTACACCTTC. Translation: CASSSGQGVLDGYTF.

On this clone itself: In the same sample, other DNA sequences code for this CDR3. This chain uses TRBV5-1 with TRBJ1-1; no reliable D call. The CDR3 consists of 12 residues. V was trimmed by 7 bases and J by 1 base, leaving 8 bases between them. Germline CDR1 SGHRS, CDR2 YFSETQ. CDR3 sequence: CASSGKNTEAFF. In DNA form, the CDR3 reads TGCGCCAGCTCTGGGAAGAACACTGAAGCTTTCTTT.